This TCR beta chain derives from a study of HIV-infected patients and healthy controls. The study, taken as a whole, reports: Only sixteen HIV-infected individuals were processed, a major limit on how widely findings apply. HIV-infected patients shared fewer CDR3 sequences between individuals than healthy controls.

Whole blood was used without fractionation, so all unsorted peripheral T cells were included. About 540 ng RNA was reverse transcribed with alpha and beta constant-region primers. Separate chain-specific third strand synthesis with multiplexing indices produced the alpha and beta libraries. All rearrangements within a chain used one primer pair; cDNA molecules carried barcodes. TCRdb processed the 5' RACE reads anew with MiXCR; each CDR3 protein has one entry. The data show more than 9,500 distinct CDR3 sequences, roughly 7% seen once. This clonotype was seen many times. Its antigen is not known. CDR3 length equals 12 residues. V was pared by 3 bases and J by 4 bases, with 6 bases between. In germline, CDR1 is LNHDA, CDR2 SQIVND (reference sequence).

This clonotype was obtained from an adult with HIV infection. This rearrangement joins TRBV19 to TRBJ1-2; D is unclear. Here the sequenced sample was blood, taken before antiretroviral therapy. CDR3 DNA sequence: TGTGCCAGTAGTATCCGGAGCTATGGCTACACCTTC. Translated, it gives CASSIRSYGYTF.